This section outlines one T cell receptor beta chain sequence together with its context. Its cognate antigen is unknown. Profiled with immunoSEQ multiplex PCR; TCRdb holds only in-frame clones, not every one. The sample lists around 140,000 clones; approximately 92% were seen once. These data are taken from a study of cytomegalovirus exposure and HLA in healthy donors. Study-wide context: It was reported in a later analysis that the same platform had been used for the approximately 120 validation repertoires as for the 666 first-cohort repertoires. Findings and limits, study-wide: Researchers catalogued about 150 TCR beta chains as cytomegalovirus-associated.

CDR3 length: 13 amino acids. With 3 bases removed from V and 5 bases from J, the gap between germline ends came to 10 bases. The germline V gene has CDR1 KGHSH and CDR2 LQKENI. The chain links TRBV18 to TRBJ2-5; the D gene is possibly TRBD2 (6 bases). Material for sequencing was PBMCs. The clonotype was recovered from a woman under 30 in good health and CMV-seronegative. CDR3 DNA sequence: TGTGCCAGCTCACCGGACGGAGGGGAGACCCAGTACTTC. Its protein product is CASSPDGGETQYF.